Listed below are T cell receptor beta chains from one sample, sequenced in a study of blood T cell repertoires in COVID-19. Produced via immunoSEQ multiplex PCR; TCRdb's table is partial and in-frame only. The table records under 300,000 clones, around 90% of them present only once. Input material: PBMCs or T cells enriched from blood (not recorded which). The receptors originated from a woman aged 50 to 65 who had recovered from COVID-19. Each CDR3 is given with its conserved first and last residue. Each record gives: CDR3 length, D gene, clone size, J gene, V gene, CDR3 protein, CDR3 DNA. The D gene is left open where the match is weak. A row's size may be missing; if present it is once, few, many or a size class.

13 | TRBD1 | . | TRBJ1-2 | TRBV12-3/TRBV12-4 | CASSTTGGNGYTF | TGTGCCAGCAGTACCACAGGGGGCAATGGCTACACCTTC
13 | TRBD1 | once | TRBJ2-7 | TRBV6-6 | CASRSTGVHEQYF | TGTGCCAGCAGATCAACAGGGGTCCACGAGCAGTACTTC
13 | . | . | TRBJ2-7 | TRBV28 | CASSLGRDYEQYF | TGTGCCAGCTCGTTAGGGCGGGACTACGAGCAGTACTTC
15 | TRBD1 | . | TRBJ1-2 | TRBV25-1 | CASSGTRGRFFGYTF | TGTGCCAGCAGTGGAACCAGGGGGCGCTTTTTTGGCTACACCTTC
14 | . | . | TRBJ2-7 | TRBV11-3 | CASSLGQGPSVSQF | TGTGCCAGCAGCTTAGGTCAGGGGCCCTCAGTTTCTCAGTTC
16 | . | . | TRBJ1-2 | TRBV7-9 | CASSLSSNQNLYGYTF | TGTGCCAGCAGCTTAAGTTCAAACCAGAACCTCTATGGCTACACCTTC
15 | . | . | TRBJ1-3 | TRBV5-6 | CASSSSTLPGNTIYF | TGTGCCAGCAGCTCAAGCACTTTACCGGGAAACACCATATATTTT
16 | . | . | TRBJ2-1 | TRBV4-1 | CASSQERAENRNEQFF | TGCGCCAGCAGCCAAGAGAGGGCGGAGAATCGCAATGAGCAGTTCTTC
15 | . | . | TRBJ1-4 | TRBV19 | CASSTPGKIGEKLFF | TGTGCCAGTAGTACCCCCGGGAAGATTGGTGAAAAACTGTTTTTT
13 | . | few | TRBJ1-1 | TRBV2 | CASSEQANTEAFF | TGTGCCAGCAGTGAACAAGCGAACACTGAAGCTTTCTTT
19 | TRBD2 | . | TRBJ2-1 | TRBV7-2 | CASSSDTLAGTSSYNEQFF | TGTGCCAGCAGCTCAGACACTTTAGCGGGAACAAGCTCCTACAATGAGCAGTTCTTC
17 | . | . | TRBJ2-1 | TRBV27 | CASPTSLGGLLYNEQFF | TGTGCCAGCCCTACTAGCTTGGGGGGACTCTTGTACAATGAGCAGTTCTTC
12 | . | . | TRBJ1-4 | TRBV2 | CASTGDGEKLFF | TGTGCCAGCACAGGGGACGGGGAAAAACTGTTTTTT
15 | TRBD2 | . | TRBJ2-7 | TRBV15 | CATSRDLAVSYEQYF | TGTGCCACCAGCAGAGATCTAGCGGTCTCCTACGAGCAGTACTTC
12 | . | once | TRBJ1-1 | TRBV28 | CASSKGSTEAFF | TGTGCCAGCAGTAAGGGGTCCACTGAAGCTTTCTTT
13 | . | once | TRBJ1-5 | TRBV30 | CAWSPYSNQPQHF | TGTGCCTGGAGCCCCTATAGCAATCAGCCCCAGCATTTT
13 | . | once | TRBJ1-4 | TRBV19 | CASKTGRHEKLFF | TGTGCCAGCAAAACAGGGCGTCATGAAAAACTGTTTTTT
15 | TRBD2 | . | TRBJ2-3 | TRBV15 | CATSSRLAGTDTQYF | TGTGCCACCAGCAGTAGACTAGCGGGGACAGATACGCAGTATTTT
17 | TRBD1 | . | TRBJ2-6 | TRBV29-1 | CSVGRQGVGSGANVLTF | TGCAGCGTTGGGAGACAGGGGGTGGGCTCTGGGGCCAACGTCCTGACTTTC
15 | . | few | TRBJ1-6 | TRBV27 | CASSLAQVSVSPLHF | TGTGCCAGCAGTTTAGCTCAGGTTTCGGTTTCACCCCTCCACTTT
17 | TRBD1 | . | TRBJ2-6 | TRBV5-4 | CASSWRDRGPGANVLTF | TGTGCCAGCAGCTGGCGAGACAGGGGGCCTGGGGCCAACGTCCTGACTTTC
14 | . | . | TRBJ2-3 | TRBV27 | CASRPQGRTDTQYF | TGTGCCAGCAGACCACAGGGACGCACAGATACGCAGTATTTT
14 | TRBD1 | few | TRBJ1-5 | TRBV3-1/TRBV3-2 | CASSQGTGWQPQHF | TGTGCCAGCAGCCAGGGGACAGGGTGGCAGCCCCAGCATTTT
15 | TRBD2 | . | TRBJ2-7 | TRBV7-2 | CASSIRTSGSYEQYF | TGTGCCAGCAGCATAAGGACTAGCGGCTCCTACGAGCAGTACTTC
11 | . | . | TRBJ1-1 | TRBV29-1 | CSAGRQTEAFF | TGCAGCGCCGGTCGACAGACTGAAGCTTTCTTT
15 | TRBD1 | . | TRBJ1-5 | TRBV28 | CASGRGQGAGQPQHF | TGTGCCAGCGGGCGGGGACAGGGAGCGGGTCAGCCCCAGCATTTT
12 | . | . | TRBJ1-2 | TRBV29-1 | CSVAPLNYGYTF | TGCAGCGTTGCTCCTCTTAACTATGGCTACACCTTC
18 | TRBD1 | . | TRBJ1-4 | TRBV5-1 | CASSLGPGGAGTNEKLFF | TGCGCCAGCAGCTTGGGGCCAGGGGGCGCGGGAACTAATGAAAAACTGTTTTTT
21 | . | once | TRBJ2-1 | TRBV27 | CASSLSGTWLTRGPLPNEQFF | TGTGCCAGCAGTTTATCAGGTACTTGGCTTACAAGAGGTCCCCTCCCCAATGAGCAGTTCTTC
14 | . | . | TRBJ1-1 | TRBV10-3 | CAISEQPMNTEAFF | TGTGCCATCAGTGAACAACCGATGAACACTGAAGCTTTCTTT
14 | . | . | TRBJ2-1 | TRBV19 | CASSMGSSGNEQFF | TGTGCCAGTAGTATGGGGTCTTCGGGGAATGAGCAGTTCTTC
16 | . | few | TRBJ2-7 | TRBV14 | CASSQDLKGRLRPQYF | TGTGCCAGCAGCCAAGATCTAAAGGGGCGACTTAGGCCGCAGTACTTC
16 | TRBD2 | . | TRBJ2-1 | TRBV18 | CASSPQREGTPNEQFF | TGTGCCAGCTCACCGCAGCGGGAGGGTACCCCCAATGAGCAGTTCTTC
19 | . | . | TRBJ2-1 | TRBV7-6 | CASSLLRGTYKSSYNEQFF | TGTGCCAGCAGCTTACTGAGGGGGACCTACAAGAGCTCCTACAATGAGCAGTTCTTC
18 | TRBD1 | . | TRBJ2-7 | TRBV4-1 | CASSQGPPRDRATYEQYF | TGCGCCAGCAGCCAAGGCCCCCCCCGGGACAGAGCGACCTACGAGCAGTACTTC
13 | . | . | TRBJ1-1 | TRBV14 | CASSQVSWTEAFF | TGTGCCAGCAGCCAAGTGAGTTGGACTGAAGCTTTCTTT
16 | TRBD1 | . | TRBJ1-4 | TRBV5-1 | CASSWGPGQGNEKLFF | TGCGCCAGCAGCTGGGGGCCGGGACAGGGGAATGAAAAACTGTTTTTT
14 | TRBD1 | once | TRBJ1-3 | TRBV30 | CAWETGATGNTIYF | TGTGCCTGGGAAACAGGGGCGACTGGAAACACCATATATTTT
16 | . | . | TRBJ2-1 | TRBV7-9 | CASSSYSASSYNEQFF | TGTGCCAGCAGCTCCTATAGCGCAAGCTCCTACAATGAGCAGTTCTTC
14 | . | . | TRBJ2-2 | TRBV7-3 | CASSFLAITGELFF | TGTGCCAGCAGCTTTTTAGCGATCACCGGGGAGCTGTTTTTT
16 | TRBD2 | . | TRBJ2-7 | TRBV3-1/TRBV3-2 | CASSGRTSGRGYEQYF | TGTGCCAGCAGCGGTCGGACTAGCGGGAGGGGGTACGAGCAGTACTTC
15 | TRBD1 | . | TRBJ1-2 | TRBV6-2/TRBV6-3 | CASSPSGGRNYGYTF | TGTGCCAGCAGTCCCTCAGGGGGCCGGAACTATGGCTACACCTTC
15 | . | . | TRBJ1-4 | TRBV28 | CASSFLTTTNEKLFF | TGTGCCAGCAGTTTCCTGACTACAACTAATGAAAAACTGTTTTTT
16 | . | . | TRBJ1-6 | TRBV30 | CAWSPYIVGVASPLHF | TGTGCCTGGAGCCCTTATATAGTCGGGGTAGCATCACCCCTCCACTTT